A single sample is the source of the 2 T cell receptor beta chains below, sequenced in a study of T cells in Graves' hyperthyroidism and ophthalmopathy. RNA transcripts served as the template for amplifying TCR beta CDR3 regions. The TCR CDR3 first-round RT-PCR relied on the HTBI primer set. One entry per CDR3 protein, called by TCRdb with MiXCR from the multiplex PCR reads. This sample has 600,000 to 650,000 distinct CDR3 sequences; 20% to 25% occur once, and the top ten carry under 35%. Sequencing input: blood. These receptor sequences come from a man aged 25-45 years with Graves' ophthalmopathy.

This clonotype was seen only a few times. The chain links TRBV20-1 to TRBJ2-5; 10 positions agree with TRBD2. This CDR3 is 16 amino acids long. Trimming took 5 bases from V and 1 from J; bases not matched to a gene: 10. Germline-derived CDR1 and CDR2 are DFQATT and SNEGSKA (reference sequence). The CDR3 sequence: CSADSGTSAFQETQYF. In nucleotides, the CDR3 is TGCAGTGCTGATTCCGGGACTAGCGCTTTCCAAGAGACCCAGTACTTC.

The CDR3 DNA reads as TGTGCCAGCAGTGATGGGACAGCCAATGGCTACACCTTC. Amino acid sequence: CASSDGTANGYTF. The chain combines TRBV27 with TRBJ1-2; TRBD1 aligns across 7 bases. This CDR3 is 13 amino acids long. V lost 5 bases and J lost 6; bases outside the gene matches: 6. In germline, CDR1 is MNHEY, CDR2 SMNVEV (reference sequence).